This TCR beta chain was captured by sequencing in a study of T cell repertoires in cytomegalovirus infection. Turning to the study itself: It can be stated that public TCR beta signatures indicated CMV infection as well as a matching HLA type.

The CDR3 extends over 17 amino acids. Per the germline V gene, CDR1 is SGHNT and CDR2 is YENEEA. One entry per CDR3 protein results from TCRdb running MiXCR on the reads. The sample lists hundreds of thousands of distinct CDR3 sequences; 24% were seen once. Remarks on this clonotype: The antigen remains undetermined. This may come from a read error, since a much larger clone is one base off.

Study-wide results and limits: There were HLA-C-restricted CMV-specific TCR beta clonotypes dominating the ex vivo response. Based on cumulative public TCR beta family frequency, carriers of CMV plus the relevant HLA were identified.

V gene TRBV11-3 combines with J gene TRBJ2-1; D is possibly TRBD1 (6 bases). This TCR came from a human donor in good health (CMV status not recorded). Some clones in this sample may be carry-over from other donors' samples. The sequenced sample was CD8+ T cells from PBMCs. DNA for the CDR3: TGTACCAGCAGCCTAGGGGGTCGTAGGGTTGATGAGAATGAGCAGTTCTTC. Translated, it gives CTSSLGGRRVDENEQFF.